One and the same sample provided the 29 T cell receptor beta chains below, sequenced in a study of blood T cells in healthy people across ages (dated by TCRdb to 2013 to 2016). The library was produced with 5' RACE. A second roughly 6 to 12 cycle PCR used a sample-barcoded 5' primer and a J-beta primer mix. The raw public data were reprocessed by TCRdb itself: fastp quality trimming at Q25, MiXCR clonotype calling, in-frame beta chains only. One record per CDR3 amino acid sequence lists the most common genes and DNA. For this sample there are fewer than 2,000,000 distinct CDR3 sequences; approximately 39% appear just once. 23% of the sample is in the top ten clones. The sample comprised blood. These TCRs come from a human donor in good health.

V and J are TRBV6-1 and TRBJ1-2; 10 bases line up with TRBD1. V trimming: 0 bases; J trimming: 6 bases; junction bases outside the gene matches: 10. The CDR3 consists of 17 residues. Per germline, CDR1 MNHNS and CDR2 SASEGT. CDR3 loop: CASSEALGTGVYHGYTF. The CDR3 coding sequence is TGTGCCAGCAGTGAAGCCCTCGGGACAGGGGTATACCATGGCTACACCTTC.

This clonotype was seen just once. The rearrangement joins TRBV29-1 to TRBJ1-1, with D hard to call. Trimming removed 5 bases at V and 1 base at J, with 14 bases between. This CDR3 is built from 14 residues. The V gene's germline CDR1 is SQVTM and CDR2 ANQGSEA. As DNA, the CDR3 is TGCAGCGTTAAGACCCGCCTGGAGAACACTGAAGCTTTCTTT. This codes for CSVKTRLENTEAFF.

This chain uses TRBV7-2 with TRBJ2-1; D possibly corresponds to TRBD1 (6 bases). CDR1 is SGHTA, CDR2 FQGNSA, per germline. Between the trimmed V and J ends, which lost 5 bases and 10 bases, there was a span of 15 bases. The CDR3 is 13 residues long. The CDR3 DNA follows: TGTGCCAGCAGCCGCAACAGGGACGGCGAGCAGTTCTTC. Translated: CASSRNRDGEQFF.

There are a few counts of this clonotype. The rearrangement uses TRBV6-6 and TRBJ2-1; the D gene is possibly TRBD1 (5 bases). This CDR3 is built from 13 residues. Per germline, CDR1 MNHNY and CDR2 SVGAGI (reference sequence). Trimming removed 0 bases from V and 8 bases from J, with 8 bases in between. The CDR3 DNA reads TGTGCCAGCAGTTACTCAGGGGTCCATGAGCAGTTCTTC. Translating gives CASSYSGVHEQFF.

This sequence joins TRBV20-1 and TRBJ2-7; D possibly corresponds to TRBD1 (5 bases). The CDR3 spans 13 residues. Germline CDR1 is DFQATT and CDR2 is SNEGSKA (reference sequence). Trimming cost V 2 bases and J 0 bases, with 8 bases left between them. The CDR3 nucleotides read TGCAGTGCTAGATGGCAGGGCTCCTACGAGCAGTACTTC. The encoded protein is CSARWQGSYEQYF.

The chain carries TRBV12-5 and TRBJ1-2; TRBD1 agrees at 12 bases. This CDR3 comprises 14 residues. Trimming cost V 8 bases and J 6 bases; bases outside gene matches: 7. The germline V gene encodes CDR1 LGHNT and CDR2 FRNRAP. CDR3 coding DNA: TGTGCTAGTAGGGACAGGGGGCGCCAGGATGGCTACACCTTC. Translated, it gives CASRDRGRQDGYTF. Full variable domain (outside the CDR3, taken from reference TRBV12-5 and TRBJ1-2): DARVTQTPRHKVTEMGQEVTMRCQPILGHNTVFWYRQTMMQGLELLAYFRNRAPLDDSGMPKDRFSAEMPDATLATLKIQPSEPRDSAVYFCASRDRGRQDGYTFGSGTRLTVV.

This clonotype occurred a few times. The rearrangement joins TRBV9 to TRBJ2-3; TRBD2 matches at 14 bases. Germline V gives CDR1 SGDLS, CDR2 YYNGEE. V lost 4 bases, J lost 4 bases, and 5 bases stayed unmatched. The CDR3 is 16 amino acids. CDR3 nucleotides: TGTGCCAGCAGCCTGACGACTAGCGGGGGGGCAGATACGCAGTATTTT. Amino acid sequence: CASSLTTSGGADTQYF.

The V call is TRBV29-1, the J call TRBJ2-2, with D hard to call. Trimming pared 3 bases from V and 1 base from J, leaving 6 bases between. The CDR3 spans 13 residues. Germline assignment: CDR1 SQVTM and CDR2 ANQGSEA. The CDR3 reads CSVDAGNTGELFF. The CDR3 nucleotides are TGCAGCGTTGATGCTGGGAACACCGGGGAGCTGTTTTTT.

The chain joins TRBV2 to TRBJ1-2; weak D call: TRBD1 (6 bases). Between the trimmed V and J ends, which lost 0 bases and 3 bases, there was a span of 11 bases. The germline CDR1 and CDR2 sequences are SNHLY and FYNNEI. The CDR3 has 15 residues. The DNA of the CDR3 is TGTGCCAGCAGTGAAGCTACAGGGTGGGACTATGGCTACACCTTC. It yields the protein CASSEATGWDYGYTF. The full variable domain, with the rest looked up from reference TRBV2 and TRBJ1-2, is EPEVTQTPSHQVTQMGQEVILRCVPISNHLYFYWYRQILGQKVEFLVSFYNNEISEKSEIFDDQFSVERPDGSNFTLKIRSTKLEDSAMYFCASSEATGWDYGYTFGSGTRLTVV.

The rearrangement uses TRBV7-2 and TRBJ2-1; D might be TRBD1 or TRBD2, each matching 6 bases. V was pared by 5 bases and J by 6 bases, with 17 bases between. Germline V lookup: CDR1 SGHTA, CDR2 FQGNSA. This CDR3 has 15 residues. Here the CDR3 reads CASSPDAGDSNEQFF. CDR3 coding DNA: TGTGCCAGCAGCCCAGATGCAGGGGACTCCAATGAGCAGTTCTTC.

The sample holds a few counts of this clonotype. The chain links TRBV20-1 to TRBJ2-5; D gene ambiguous. The ends were cut back, 1 base at V and 11 bases at J, with 11 bases in the middle. The CDR3 consists of 11 residues. Germline values: CDR1 DFQATT, CDR2 SNEGSKA (reference sequence). The CDR3 is CSARVGHEQYF. CDR3 bases: TGCAGTGCTAGAGTTGGGCACGAACAGTACTTC.

This clonotype has more than one count but fewer than ten. The chain recombines TRBV2 with TRBJ2-3; TRBD2 aligns across 8 bases. CDR3 length: 12 amino acids. CDR1 and CDR2 (germline): SNHLY, FYNNEI. J lost 13 bases, V lost 6 bases, and 9 bases had no gene match. CDR3 bases: TGTGCCAGCAGACCCGGGACTAGATTGGAGTATTTT. Its translation is CASRPGTRLEYF.

V and J are TRBV7-2 and TRBJ2-7, with 7 bases aligning to TRBD2. The CDR3 totals 16 residues. CDR1 and CDR2 from the germline V gene are SGHTA and FQGNSA. J gave up 3 bases and V 4 bases, and 12 bases lay outside the gene matches. The CDR3 sequence is CASSSLTSGVLYEQYF. In DNA form, the CDR3 reads TGTGCCAGCAGCTCCTTGACAAGCGGGGTGCTCTACGAGCAGTACTTC.

The V and J genes are TRBV6-2 or TRBV6-3 and TRBJ2-3, with a tentative D call TRBD2 (7 bases). CDR1 and CDR2 from the germline V gene are MNHEY and SVGEGT. This CDR3 has 15 amino acids. With 6 bases removed from V and 5 bases from J, the gap between germline ends came to 18 bases. This CDR3 is CASSLLGGAGDTQYF. DNA of the CDR3: TGTGCCAGCAGCCTTCTAGGGGGGGCCGGAGATACGCAGTATTTT.

The chain joins TRBV25-1 to TRBJ2-1; 9 nucleotides line up with TRBD2. V was pared by 1 base and J by 3 bases, with 10 bases of the junction left unmatched. There are 18 residues in the CDR3. Per the germline V gene, CDR1 is MGHDK and CDR2 is SYGVNS. CDR3 protein: CASSEFFTRRGGYNEQFF. Here the CDR3 DNA reads TGTGCCAGCAGTGAATTCTTCACGCGGCGGGGGGGCTACAATGAGCAGTTCTTC.

This rearrangement joins TRBV29-1 to TRBJ1-2; TRBD1 matches 9 bases. This CDR3 has 16 amino acids. In germline, CDR1 is SQVTM, CDR2 ANQGSEA. J lost 2 bases, V lost 4 bases, and 11 bases had no gene match. In nucleotides, the CDR3 is TGCAGCGTTGTCGTCTGGGACAGGGAGCTAAACTATGGCTACACCTTC. This translates into CSVVVWDRELNYGYTF.

J is TRBJ2-4 and V is TRBV7-2; 10 positions match TRBD2. V shed 2 bases and J 3 bases; nucleotides not matched to a gene: 4. CDR3 size: 16 residues. The V gene's germline CDR1 is SGHTA and CDR2 FQGNSA. CDR3 in DNA: TGTGCCAGCAGCTTAAGCGGGGGGGCCGGCAAAAACATTCAGTACTTC. As protein: CASSLSGGAGKNIQYF.

This clonotype has a handful of counts. The chain carries TRBV6-5 and TRBJ2-3; 9 bases align to TRBD1. The CDR3 spans 15 residues. Germline-derived CDR1 and CDR2 are MNHEY and SVGAGI. V shed 5 bases and J 2 bases; nucleotides not matched to a gene: 5. CDR3 sequence reads: CASSIGQGTTDTQYF. The CDR3, as DNA: TGTGCCAGCAGTATAGGACAGGGGACCACAGATACGCAGTATTTT.

In its sample, this clonotype was seen a few times. The chain carries TRBV11-2 and TRBJ2-7; possible D gene TRBD1, 6 bases. The CDR3 sequence is 16 residues long. Germline V CDR1 and CDR2: SGHAT, FQNNGV. V was cut by 5 bases and J by 10 bases, with 27 bases left in between. The CDR3 is CASSRIGTQRELGQYF. CDR3 DNA: TGTGCCAGCAGCCGGATCGGGACACAGAGGGAGTTGGGCCAGTACTTC.

This clonotype was seen more than once but under ten times. The chain has TRBV4-3 and TRBJ2-5; 7 nucleotides align to TRBD1. Per the germline V gene, CDR1 is LGHNA and CDR2 is YSLEER. The CDR3 sequence is 15 residues long. V lost 1 base, J lost 5 bases, and 7 bases stayed unmatched. CDR3 in DNA: TGCGCCAGCAGCCAAGGGACAGGTCTAGGGGAGACCCAGTACTTC. Encoded protein: CASSQGTGLGETQYF.

This clonotype was seen a handful of times. This chain links TRBV28 with TRBJ2-7; the match to TRBD2 covers 7 bases. The CDR3 loop spans 16 amino acids. V trimming: 4 bases; J trimming: 4 bases; junction bases outside the gene matches: 13. Germline lookup yields CDR1 MDHEN and CDR2 SYDVKM. Here the CDR3 reads CASSSPPGGSRYEQYF. DNA for the CDR3: TGTGCCAGCAGTTCACCCCCCGGGGGGTCTCGGTACGAGCAGTACTTC.

The V gene is TRBV6-2 or TRBV6-3, the J gene TRBJ1-5; D call uncertain. Trimming took 2 bases from V and 1 from J, leaving 9 bases between them. The CDR3 contains 15 residues. Germline CDR1 reads MNHEY; CDR2 reads SVGEGT. The CDR3, as DNA: TGTGCCAGCAGTTACGGCGTTTCGAGCAATCAGCCCCAGCATTTT. Residues: CASSYGVSSNQPQHF.

This clonotype occurred many times. The J gene is TRBJ2-7, the V gene TRBV12-3 or TRBV12-4; D remains unclear. The germline V and J ends were trimmed by 7 bases and 5 bases, with 12 bases remaining between them. The CDR3 spans 12 residues. The CDR3 DNA is TGTGCCAGCACCTTGGGATTCCACGAGCAGTACTTC. Protein sequence: CASTLGFHEQYF.

At least ten counts were recorded for this clonotype. The chain uses TRBV7-6 and TRBJ2-3, with 9 positions matching TRBD2. In germline, CDR1 is SGHVS, CDR2 FNYEAQ. The V segment lost 5 bases and the J segment 6 bases; nucleotides outside the gene matches: 9. This CDR3 comprises 15 residues. The CDR3 protein is CASSMTSGPQDTQYF. In nucleotides, the CDR3 is TGTGCCAGCAGCATGACTAGCGGCCCCCAGGATACGCAGTATTTT. Variable domain in full (rest from reference TRBV7-6 and TRBJ2-3): GAGVSQSPRYKVTKRGQDVALRCDPISGHVSLYWYRQALGQGPEFLTYFNYEAQQDKSGLPNDRFSAERPEGSISTLTIQRTEQRDSAMYRCASSMTSGPQDTQYFGPGTRLTVL.

This chain connects TRBV20-1 to TRBJ2-1; possibly TRBD2 for D (5 bases). The length of the CDR3 is 14 residues. CDR1 and CDR2 from the germline V gene are DFQATT and SNEGSKA (reference sequence). The germline V and J ends were trimmed by 6 bases and 3 bases, with 15 bases remaining between them. CDR3 in DNA: TGCAGTGCCCAACTTCGGGGTTTCTACAATGAGCAGTTCTTC. Protein product: CSAQLRGFYNEQFF.

The V and J genes are TRBV4-2 and TRBJ2-4; 10 bases are a match to TRBD2. The end of the DNA fits TRBJ2-7 better, so the J call may be wrong. Germline CDR1 LGHNA, CDR2 YNFKEQ. This CDR3 contains 14 residues. The CDR3 protein is CASSQGTSGYEQYF. In DNA form, the CDR3 reads TGTGCCAGCAGCCAAGGGACTAGCGGTTACGAGCAGTACTTC.

V and J are TRBV7-2 and TRBJ2-5, with 8 positions matching TRBD2. J gave up 5 bases and V 1 base, and 6 bases lay outside the gene matches. This CDR3 contains 15 residues. The germline V gene encodes CDR1 SGHTA and CDR2 FQGNSA. CDR3 protein: CASSLVAGNLETQYF. In DNA, the CDR3 is TGTGCCAGCAGCTTAGTAGCGGGGAATTTGGAGACCCAGTACTTC.

This clonotype was counted between two and nine times. J is TRBJ1-4 and V is TRBV5-6; D gene ambiguous. CDR1 SGHDT and CDR2 YYEEEE come from the germline V gene. V was clipped by 4 bases and J by 6 bases, with 10 bases between them. The CDR3 runs to 13 residues. This CDR3 is CASSNLNDEKLFF. The DNA of the CDR3 is TGTGCCAGCAGCAACTTGAACGATGAAAAACTGTTTTTT.

As regards this clonotype: A read error may produce the germline difference seen at one junction end. The gene calls are TRBV5-6 and TRBJ1-2; the D is unclear. The CDR3 is 12 residues long. Germline V lookup: CDR1 SGHDT, CDR2 YYEEEE. This CDR3 is CVSSLLSNGYTF. As DNA, the CDR3 is TGTGTCAGCAGCTTGCTCTCTAATGGCTACACCTTC.